The rows below give T cell receptor beta chains drawn from one sample of a study of T cells in Graves' hyperthyroidism and ophthalmopathy. Using its own MiXCR run on the multiplex PCR reads, TCRdb lists one record per CDR3 protein. The sample has about 520,000 distinct CDR3 sequences; roughly 20% are singletons. The sample was blood. The receptors were sampled from a man aged 18-30 years with Graves' hyperthyroidism. CDR3s include the opening cysteine and the closing phenylalanine or tryptophan. The D gene is left open where the match is weak. Where a row states a size, it is once, few, many or the class of an expanded clone; other rows omit it.

v_call,j_call,clone_size,d_call,cdr3_aa,cdr3_nt
TRBV6-5,TRBJ2-3,few,-,CASSYLSTDTQYF,TGTGCCAGCAGTTACCTCTCCACAGATACGCAGTATTTT
TRBV28,TRBJ2-7,many,-,CASSLALPPARQYF,TGTGCCAGCAGTTTAGCCCTTCCCCCCGCCCGGCAGTACTTC
TRBV2,TRBJ1-2,many,-,CASSEEARVNYGYTF,TGTGCCAGCAGTGAAGAGGCTAGGGTTAACTATGGCTACACCTTC
TRBV13,TRBJ2-7,-,TRBD1,CASSLGETGTAYEQYF,TGTGCCAGCAGCTTAGGAGAGACAGGGACGGCCTACGAGCAGTACTTC
TRBV6-2/TRBV6-3,TRBJ2-2,many,TRBD2,CASSYTSPTSGGPPNTGELFF,TGTGCCAGCAGTTACACCTCCCCGACTAGCGGGGGGCCCCCGAACACCGGGGAGCTGTTTTTT
TRBV7-3,TRBJ2-2,-,-,CASTRGNTGELFF,TGTGCCAGCACGCGAGGGAACACCGGGGAGCTGTTTTTT
TRBV7-2,TRBJ2-7,many,-,CASSFFYRPIGGTGYEQYF,TGTGCCAGCAGCTTCTTTTACCGGCCCATCGGCGGTACCGGGTACGAGCAGTACTTC
TRBV6-1,TRBJ1-2,-,TRBD1,CASSTRGQGVNGYTF,TGTGCCAGCAGTACCCGTGGACAGGGGGTCAATGGCTACACCTTC
TRBV20-1,TRBJ1-6,-,TRBD1,CSATRGNTNNSPLHF,TGCAGTGCTACCAGGGGGAATACAAATAATTCACCCCTCCACTTT
TRBV5-1,TRBJ1-1,many,-,CASSLRYRDTEAFF,TGCGCCAGCAGCCTACGATACAGGGACACTGAAGCTTTCTTT
TRBV27,TRBJ2-7,many,-,CASSFGFGYYEQYF,TGTGCCAGCAGTTTTGGGTTCGGGTACTACGAGCAGTACTTC